This TCR beta chain was obtained from a study of blood T cell repertoires in COVID-19. Study-wide background: COVID-19 samples from acute and convalescent phases originated in the United States, Italy and Spain. T cells, B-cell-depleted T cells, or PBMCs provided the cDNA or gDNA that served as material.

The CDR3 spans 13 residues. The germline CDR1 and CDR2 sequences are SGHRS and YFSETQ. With 4 bases clipped from V and 5 bases from J, the junction kept 5 bases outside the gene matches. As processed by the authors: Using reference gene primer amplification, nucleated cell counts were estimated. Sequencing used immunoSEQ multiplex PCR; TCRdb keeps in-frame clones, though not all of them. From that table come the V and J calls and clone size; the DNA was used to work out D and trimming. The table records about 150,000 clones, 80% to 90% of them present only once. The sample taken for sequencing was peripheral blood. The genes are TRBV5-1 and TRBJ2-7, with 8 bases that match TRBD1. The origin of this receptor is a man between 60 and 75 years old with active or convalescent COVID-19. As DNA, the CDR3 is TGCGCCAGCAGCAATGGACAGGGCAACGAGCAGTACTTC. Translated, it gives CASSNGQGNEQYF.